These T cell receptor beta chains were read from a single sample in a study of Ad26.COV2.S vaccination and SARS-CoV-2 variants. Generated by immunoSEQ multiplex PCR, the TCRdb table keeps only in-frame clones and is missing some. The table has 380,000 or so clones, under 90% seen once; the top ten hold around 7.4%. Sequenced material: peripheral blood, taken in a trial of Ad26.COV2.S vaccine versus placebo. The receptor set was obtained from a person between 18 and 59 years old who received the Ad26.COV2.S COVID-19 vaccine or a placebo. Both conserved end residues are part of each CDR3. Clone size, where shown, is once, few, many, or a class for clones that have expanded.

size: NA
V: TRBV6-5
J: TRBJ1-6
CDR3: CASSYSGGTGDSPLHF

size: few
V: TRBV2
J: TRBJ2-1
CDR3: CASKGGVSFF

size: NA
V: TRBV15
J: TRBJ1-2
CDR3: CATSRDGRQSYGYTF

size: once
V: TRBV24-1
J: TRBJ2-5
CDR3: CATSDVRGPGETQYF

size: few
V: TRBV5-1
J: TRBJ2-1
CDR3: CASRWTGEQFF

size: few
V: TRBV18
J: TRBJ1-4
CDR3: CASSPGTGEDGEKLFF

size: NA
V: TRBV7-8
J: TRBJ2-3
CDR3: CASSLLSTGSTDTQYF

size: NA
V: TRBV6-1
J: TRBJ1-2
CDR3: CASSEAKYVGGYTF

size: NA
V: TRBV2
J: TRBJ2-1
CDR3: CASSVPRAGPSSYNEQFF

size: NA
V: TRBV7-3
J: TRBJ2-5
CDR3: CASSLTGSRETQYF

size: few
V: TRBV10-1
J: TRBJ1-2
CDR3: CASTPENRVWYGYTF

size: few
V: TRBV11-2
J: TRBJ1-5
CDR3: CASSSIGGRRDDQPQHF

size: few
V: TRBV7-2
J: TRBJ1-2
CDR3: CASSLATSYGYTF

size: NA
V: TRBV6-1
J: TRBJ2-2
CDR3: CASSEYGTGELFF

size: once
V: TRBV10-3
J: TRBJ1-5
CDR3: CAISESEADVHFQPQHF

size: NA
V: TRBV7-9
J: TRBJ1-2
CDR3: CASSGPDYGYTF

size: NA
V: TRBV6-1
J: TRBJ2-1
CDR3: CASSEGEGLAVPNEQFF

size: NA
V: TRBV6-5
J: TRBJ2-7
CDR3: CASSQRGDEQYF

size: NA
V: TRBV11-3
J: TRBJ1-1
CDR3: CASSLAPTNTEAFF

size: once
V: TRBV25-1
J: TRBJ1-5
CDR3: CATEDGFLRQPQHF

size: once
V: TRBV11-3
J: TRBJ2-2
CDR3: CASSYPPLAGGSSGELFF

size: NA
V: TRBV19
J: TRBJ1-5
CDR3: CASSILGGLGPQHF

size: NA
V: TRBV7-9
J: TRBJ1-2
CDR3: CASSLGGQGANGYTF

size: NA
V: TRBV6-2/TRBV6-3
J: TRBJ2-5
CDR3: CASSQTSVSETQYF

size: NA
V: TRBV21-1
J: TRBJ2-7
CDR3: CASNLLCLQGAGGYEQYF

size: few
V: TRBV5-1
J: TRBJ1-5
CDR3: CASSLGPGQGLGGPQHF

size: NA
V: TRBV29-1
J: TRBJ1-2
CDR3: CSVGANYGYTF

size: NA
V: TRBV6-6
J: TRBJ1-1
CDR3: CASSYSYRKIAEAFF

size: NA
V: TRBV11-2
J: TRBJ2-3
CDR3: CASSSGVTDTQYF

size: NA
V: TRBV5-1
J: TRBJ1-4
CDR3: CASSSGPLNEKLFF

size: NA
V: TRBV7-9
J: TRBJ1-1
CDR3: CASSGMDIANTEAFF

size: NA
V: TRBV6-6
J: TRBJ2-3
CDR3: CASNHRIYSTDTQYF

size: NA
V: TRBV2
J: TRBJ1-2
CDR3: CASSEFGTGLGYTF

size: NA
V: TRBV6-5
J: TRBJ1-1
CDR3: CASSYSGAAGTEAFF

size: NA
V: TRBV2
J: TRBJ1-1
CDR3: CASSSGPGNTEAFF

size: NA
V: TRBV5-4
J: TRBJ1-2
CDR3: CASSAMRGDYGYTF

size: NA
V: TRBV19
J: TRBJ1-1
CDR3: CASSMRTPNTEAFF

size: NA
V: TRBV7-9
J: TRBJ1-1
CDR3: CASSLAGDTEAFF

size: NA
V: TRBV2
J: TRBJ1-1
CDR3: CASSPRILSEAFF

size: few
V: TRBV5-6
J: TRBJ1-5
CDR3: CASSRDASNQPQHF

size: few
V: TRBV6-6
J: TRBJ1-5
CDR3: CASSYPGGNQPQHF

size: NA
V: TRBV7-9
J: TRBJ1-2
CDR3: CASRGRGLGYTF

size: NA
V: TRBV30
J: TRBJ2-5
CDR3: CAWSLRALVAGVETQYF

size: NA
V: TRBV27
J: TRBJ1-1
CDR3: CASSFVGVVDTEAFF